Below are 3 T cell receptor beta chains sequenced from a single sample in a study of Ad26.COV2.S vaccination and SARS-CoV-2 variants. Treatment described: 19 received Ad26.COV2.S at low or high dose, single or two shots; several received placebo; per-sample allocation not given. Specimens were obtained on day 63 following the first vaccine or placebo injection. Only in-frame clones appear in the TCRdb table, and some are missing; sequencing was by immunoSEQ multiplex PCR. Among some 300,000 clones listed, about 86% were seen once. This specimen was peripheral blood, taken in a trial of Ad26.COV2.S vaccine versus placebo. The receptors shown here come from a person aged 18 to 59 who received the Ad26.COV2.S COVID-19 vaccine or a placebo.

This chain connects TRBV19 to TRBJ1-2, with D perhaps TRBD1 (6 bases). CDR1 and CDR2 (germline): LNHDA, SQIVND (reference sequence). The CDR3 is 15 residues long. V shed 0 bases and J shed 2 bases, with 10 bases lying between them. The CDR3 here is CASSIETTGNYGYTF. In DNA form, the CDR3 reads TGTGCCAGTAGTATAGAAACGACAGGAAACTATGGCTACACCTTC. The variable domain in full, with the rest retrieved from reference TRBV19 and TRBJ1-2, is DGGITQSPKYLFRKEGQNVTLSCEQNLNHDAMYWYRQDPGQGLRLIYYSQIVNDFQKGDIAEGYSVSREKKESFPLTVTSAQKNPTAFYLCASSIETTGNYGYTFGSGTRLTVV.

This chain joins TRBV6-2 or TRBV6-3 and TRBJ2-3; D gene unclear. The germline V gene encodes CDR1 MNHEY and CDR2 SVGEGT. This CDR3 region has 13 residues. Trimming stripped 2 bases from V and 12 bases from J, with 15 bases between. CDR3 DNA: TGTGCCAGCAGTTACCTTAGTTCGATTAGCCAGTATTTT. Protein sequence: CASSYLSSISQYF.

The genes are TRBV30 and TRBJ1-6; D is ambiguous. CDR1 is GTSNPN, CDR2 SVGIG, per germline (reference sequence). Trimming took 1 base from V and 10 from J, leaving 11 bases between them. The CDR3 loop spans 13 amino acids. CDR3 protein: CAWSGNSISPLHF. The CDR3 region has the DNA TGTGCCTGGAGTGGGAACAGCATCTCACCCCTCCACTTT.